These 18 T cell receptor beta chains were all obtained from the same sample, sequenced in a study of tumor-infiltrating lymphocytes in oesophageal squamous cell carcinoma. TCRdb reanalysed the PCR reads using MiXCR and keeps one entry per CDR3 protein. Altogether approximately 12,000 distinct CDR3 sequences are present, around 58% being singletons, with the ten largest covering roughly 30%. Sequenced sample: esophageal tumor tissue. All receptors derive from a male donor with esophageal squamous cell carcinoma.

This clonotype was recorded a few times. J is TRBJ2-5 and V is TRBV7-2, with TRBD2 identical over 7 bases. Judging by the DNA end, TRBJ2-1 fits better; the J call may be wrong. The CDR3 is made up of 22 amino acids. Germline V gene data show CDR1 as SGHTA and CDR2 as FQGNSA. The CDR3 region has the DNA TGTGCCAGCAGCTTAGTTGGGTATGGAGGGGCGGGAGAGTTTCGCTCCTACAATGAGCAGTTCTTC. Protein: CASSLVGYGGAGEFRSYNEQFF.

This clonotype is a singleton in its sample. This rearrangement joins TRBV6-8 to TRBJ2-7; TRBD1 aligns across 8 bases. Germline CDR1 reads MNHGY; CDR2 reads SAAAGT. The CDR3 length is 14 residues. Trimming took 5 bases from V and 2 from J; bases not matched to a gene: 5. The CDR3 protein is CASSPGQEAYEQYF. For the CDR3, the DNA is TGTGCCAGCAGTCCGGGACAGGAGGCCTACGAGCAGTACTTC.

The chain carries TRBV7-2 and TRBJ1-5; D remains ambiguous. Germline CDR1 reads SGHTA; CDR2 reads FQGNSA. The CDR3 covers 13 residues. V was cut by 1 base and J by 4 bases, with 5 bases left in between. The CDR3 DNA reads TGTGCCAGCAGCTTAGTCCAGAATCAGCCCCAGCATTTT. Its protein is CASSLVQNQPQHF.

The chain employs TRBV24-1 and TRBJ2-1, with 7 nucleotides matching TRBD1. The end of the DNA aligns better with TRBJ2-5, so the J call may be wrong. Germline CDR1 is KGHDR and CDR2 is SFDVKD. This CDR3 is built from 15 residues. In DNA form, the CDR3 reads TGTGCCACCAGTGATCCACTAGGGGGCTGGGAGACCCAGTACTTC. Its protein product is CATSDPLGGWETQYF.

The genes are TRBV7-2 and TRBJ2-6, with a tentative D call TRBD2 (6 bases). The J call may be incorrect, as the DNA end agrees better with TRBJ2-7. The length of the CDR3 is 15 residues. The germline gives CDR1 SGHTA, CDR2 FQGNSA. CDR3 region: CASSPRLDSYNEQYF. The DNA for the CDR3 is TGTGCCAGCAGCCCCCGACTAGACTCCTACAATGAGCAGTACTTC.

The table lists this clonotype with a few counts. This chain uses TRBV6-8 with TRBJ2-5; D unclear. The J call is uncertain, as TRBJ2-7 better fits the DNA end. The CDR3 runs to 15 residues. CDR1 and CDR2 (germline): MNHGY, SAAAGT. As DNA, the CDR3 is TGTGCCAGCAGTTACGTACATTCAGGAGACTACGAGCAGTACTTC. Translating gives CASSYVHSGDYEQYF.

The J gene is TRBJ2-1, the V gene TRBV6-6; D is uncertain. With the DNA end fitting TRBJ2-7 better, the J assignment may be wrong. Germline CDR1 is MNHNY and CDR2 is SVGAGI (reference sequence). This CDR3 has 15 amino acids. The CDR3 DNA follows: TGTGCCAGCAGTTACCAACACGGAGAAAGCTACGAGCAGTACTTC. This gives the protein CASSYQHGESYEQYF.

This clonotype was counted only a few times. CDR3 in amino acids: CASSSQGGIGANVLTF. CDR3 nucleotide sequence: TGTGCCAGCAGCTCACAGGGGGGAATAGGGGCCAACGTCCTGACTTTC. The rearrangement uses TRBV7-3 and TRBJ2-6; the match to TRBD1 covers 8 bases. Per the germline V gene, CDR1 is SGHTA and CDR2 is FQGTGA. The junction had 6 bases not matched to a gene; V was cut back by 4 bases and J by 4 bases. This CDR3 comprises 16 residues.

The J gene is TRBJ2-1, the V gene TRBV7-6, with D unresolved. TRBJ2-7 explains the end of the DNA better; the J call may be wrong. The germline CDR1 and CDR2 sequences are SGHVS and FNYEAQ. The CDR3 loop spans 13 amino acids. Written as DNA, the CDR3 is TGTGCCAGCAGCTTAGCTTCAGGTCCCGAGCAGTACTTC. Protein sequence: CASSLASGPEQYF.

J is TRBJ2-5 and V is TRBV27; 8 nucleotides agree with TRBD1. In germline, CDR1 is MNHEY, CDR2 SMNVEV (reference sequence). The ends lost 5 bases at V and 2 bases at J; junction bases unmatched: 4. The CDR3 spans 14 residues. The CDR3 sequence is CASSAQGGQETQYF. Here the CDR3 DNA reads TGTGCCAGCAGTGCACAGGGGGGACAAGAGACCCAGTACTTC.

The chain is built from TRBV7-9 and TRBJ2-7, with 14 nucleotides matching TRBD2. The tail of the sequence fits TRBJ2-1 better, so the J call may be wrong. The CDR3 length is 17 residues. Germline CDR1 is SEHNR and CDR2 is FQNEAQ (reference sequence). The CDR3 bases are TGTGCCAGCAGCTCCGGACTAGCGGGAGGCCCTTTCGATGAGCAGTTCTTC. Its protein product is CASSSGLAGGPFDEQFF.

The chain links TRBV7-8 to TRBJ2-4, with a possible D match to TRBD2 (6 bases). The DNA end is more similar to TRBJ2-7, so the J call may be wrong. The CDR3 sequence is 13 residues long. The germline V gene has CDR1 SGHVS and CDR2 FQNEAQ. CDR3 in DNA: TGTGCCAGCAGCAGCAGGGAGGAAAGCGAGCAGTACTTC. This translates into CASSSREESEQYF.

This sequence joins TRBV7-3 and TRBJ2-1, with D perhaps being TRBD1 or TRBD2 (5 bases each). The assigned J gene may be wrong: the sequence end matches TRBJ2-7 better. This CDR3 is built from 17 residues. Germline lookup yields CDR1 SGHTA and CDR2 FQGTGA. CDR3 bases: TGTGCCAGCAGCTTATTCCCCGGGACCCCTATATACAATGAGCAGTACTTC. Amino acids: CASSLFPGTPIYNEQYF.

In its sample, this clonotype was seen many times. A read error may explain this, as a much larger clone is one base away. The gene calls are TRBV5-5 and TRBJ2-7, with 7 bases fitting TRBD2. Trimming removed 4 bases from V and 7 bases from J; junction bases left unmatched: 14. CDR1 is SGHKS, CDR2 YYEKEE, per germline (reference sequence). The CDR3 consists of 15 residues. The CDR3 bases are TGTGCCAGCAGCCCCATTGGGCGGGAGAGGGATGAGCAGTACTTC. Its protein product is CASSPIGRERDEQYF.

This chain uses TRBV5-6 with TRBJ2-2; 7 bases are a match to TRBD1. From germline, CDR1 is SGHDT and CDR2 YYEEEE. The CDR3 extends over 14 amino acids. V shed 0 bases, J shed 7 bases, and the junction held 3 bases outside the gene matches. CDR3 protein: CASSLGQGSGELFF. CDR3 nucleotide sequence: TGTGCCAGCAGCTTGGGACAGGGTAGCGGGGAGCTGTTTTTT.

The chain has TRBV12-3 or TRBV12-4 and TRBJ2-5; D possibly matches TRBD1 or TRBD2 (5 bases each). The end of the DNA fits TRBJ2-7 better, so the J call may be wrong. The CDR3 is 14 amino acids. The CDR3 here is CASSTGTGTYEQYF. CDR3 bases: TGTGCCAGCAGCACCGGGACGGGGACCTACGAGCAGTACTTC.

The chain combines TRBV7-2 with TRBJ2-3; TRBD2 might be the D (6 bases). Germline loops: CDR1 SGHTA, CDR2 FQGNSA. The CDR3 loop spans 15 amino acids. Trimming cost V 5 bases and J 0 bases, with 12 bases left between them. DNA of the CDR3: TGTGCCAGCAGCCCGGACTACCTTAGCACAGATACGCAGTATTTT. This sequence encodes CASSPDYLSTDTQYF.

This CDR3 is CASSLVRQGRLYGYTF. The CDR3, as DNA: TGTGCCAGCAGCTTAGTTCGACAGGGGAGGCTCTATGGCTACACCTTC. The chain recombines TRBV7-4 with TRBJ2-5; 8 positions match TRBD1. The end of the DNA is better explained by TRBJ1-2, so the J call may be wrong. The CDR3 covers 16 residues. Germline V lookup: CDR1 SGHVT, CDR2 SQSDAQ.